The clone carrying this TCR beta chain was counted between two and nine times. Its antigen is currently unknown. This CDR3 contains 17 residues. Germline-derived CDR1 and CDR2 are SEHNR and FQNEAQ (reference sequence). V shed 6 bases and J 0 bases; nucleotides not matched to a gene: 8. This record comes from a study of response to subunit inactivated influenza vaccine. Study-wide results and caveats: Authors proposed each seasonal influenza vaccination draws in few new T cells.

One entry per CDR3 protein results from TCRdb running MiXCR on the RT-PCR reads. The sample lists under 500,000 distinct CDR3 sequences; roughly 9.7% were seen once. The clonotype comes from a man aged 50-60 years who received an inactivated influenza vaccine. The chain uses TRBV7-9 and TRBJ2-6; 7 positions agree with TRBD1. The specimen was PBMCs from blood, collected roughly 45 days after vaccination. CDR3 loop: CASRKPGQPSGANVLTF. CDR3 in DNA: TGTGCCAGCAGGAAACCGGGACAGCCCTCTGGGGCCAACGTCCTGACTTTC.